This TCR beta chain was profiled in a study of pediatric ulcerative colitis. On the study more broadly: Ulcerative colitis patients had pancolitis or left-sided colitis, with confirming histology.

Germline CDR1 reads SQVTM; CDR2 reads ANQGSEA. This CDR3 comprises 16 residues. The V segment lost 0 bases and the J segment 5 bases; nucleotides outside the gene matches: 12. For this clone: Its matching antigen is unknown.

Colonoscopy and blood draw happened at the same time. Profiling relied on immunoSEQ multiplex PCR, and the TCRdb table lists in-frame clones only, not all of them. The sample lists 59,000 or so clones, about 80% occurring once. Overall study findings and caveats: No controls had the two rectal clonotypes shared by ulcerative colitis patients. Clonal expansions reduced rectal repertoire diversity in acute severe colitis.

This TCR came from a boy aged 5-17 years with moderate ulcerative colitis. The chain links TRBV29-1 to TRBJ2-7, with 8 bases lining up with TRBD2. The sample was blood. CDR3 DNA: TGCAGCGTTGAAGAACGGCGTACCAGCGGGAGTAACGAGCAGTACTTC. The encoded protein is CSVEERRTSGSNEQYF.